This T cell receptor beta chain was identified during a study of T cell clonotyping in hematopoietic cell transplantation (dated by TCRdb to the early 2020s). Turning to the overall study: Recipient samples taken before transplant were obtained following cytoreduction. A total of 130 to 150 blood samples were gathered in the study from approximately 32 consecutive transplant recipients along with their related donors. Recruitment of patients ran from September 2015 to January 2017, and follow-up continued until September 2020 or until death. Points the paper makes about the study in general: Broader TCR repertoire diversity after transplant was predicted by Inverse Simpson Index values from donors and from recipients before transplant. Only a small fraction of recipient repertoires overlapped donor repertoires, with over 95% appearing de novo at the given depth. The sample size was limited and the cells went unsorted, which meant the CD4 and CD8 repertoire contributions could not be told apart. After transplant, TCR diversity in recipients dropped, and pathologically expanded clonotypes climbed progressively between day 30 and day 180.

The germline V gene yields SGHDT for CDR1 and YYEEEE for CDR2. The junction shows trimming of 0 bases on V and 0 bases on J, and the gene matches do not reach 5 bases of it. The CDR3, cysteine through phenylalanine, is 17 amino acids long. CDR3 DNA is the only sequence kept; it has 51 bases, read in frame from the first base. The immunoSEQ assay, a bias-controlled multiplex PCR using V- and J-specific primers, was used to amplify TCR beta CDR3 regions from genomic DNA. In a second PCR step, a proprietary barcode and Illumina adapter sequences were attached to the CDR3 amplicons. CDR3 libraries were sequenced on an Illumina MiSeq instrument. As for the authors' bioinformatics: Export and quality control were done with immunoSEQ Analyzer 3.0, while downstream analyses used R Bioconductor and Immunarch. Only productive rearrangements in the normalized downsampled data set were used to calculate repertoire metrics. Pathologically expanded clonotypes were defined as those larger than 5 templates in the normalized cohort. Repertoire diversity was measured with the Inverse Simpson Index. To capture all clonotypes, CMV-specificity analyses were performed on the non-normalized data set. TCRdb carries this immuneACCESS record with in-frame sequences only. Its versions omit some clonotypes, under half of them owing to an unresolved V gene in the studies checked, with the rest unexplained. Clone size and V and J calls were adopted from that table, with D and trimming inferred from the DNA. The sample includes some 36,000 clones, with roughly 94% observed a single time. Jointly, the top ten make up around 1.6% of the sample.

The label giving this sample's time point can be read as: recipient sample about 28 days before transplant, after cytoreduction. Blood from recipients was drawn roughly 28 days before transplant, then again at days 30, 100 and 180 after transplant. Nuclei Lysis Solution was used to extract genomic DNA from fresh or cryopreserved unfractionated peripheral blood mononuclear cells. Concerning this clone: Its antigen is still unknown. No base-level quality is on record; no much larger clone is a single base apart.

The origin of this receptor is a man aged 40-49 years with chronic myeloid leukemia. Some clones in this sample may be carry-over from other donors' samples. The rearranged chain carries TRBV5-6 and TRBJ1-5; TRBD1 agrees with 8 junctional bases. Sequencing used peripheral blood mononuclear cells, obtained before stem cell transplant. The CDR3 sequence is CASSLGQGTYSNQPQHF. The DNA is TGTGCCAGCAGCTTGGGACAGGGGACATATAGCAATCAGCCCCAGCATTTT.